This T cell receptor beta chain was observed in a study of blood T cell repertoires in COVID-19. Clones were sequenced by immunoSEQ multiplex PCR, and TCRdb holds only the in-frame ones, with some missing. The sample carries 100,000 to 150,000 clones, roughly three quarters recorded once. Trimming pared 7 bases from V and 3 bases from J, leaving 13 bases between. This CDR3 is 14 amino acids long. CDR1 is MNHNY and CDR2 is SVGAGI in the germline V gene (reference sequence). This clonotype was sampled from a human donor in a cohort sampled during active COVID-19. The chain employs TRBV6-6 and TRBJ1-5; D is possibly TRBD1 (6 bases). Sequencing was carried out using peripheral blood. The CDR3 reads CASNKYRDNQPQHF. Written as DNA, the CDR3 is TGTGCCAGCAACAAGTACAGGGACAATCAGCCCCAGCATTTT.